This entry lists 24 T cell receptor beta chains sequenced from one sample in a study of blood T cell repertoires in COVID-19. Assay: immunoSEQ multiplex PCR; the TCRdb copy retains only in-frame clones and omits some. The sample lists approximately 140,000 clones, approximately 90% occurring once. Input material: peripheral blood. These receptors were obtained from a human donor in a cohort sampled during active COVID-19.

The CDR3 sequence: CASSPPGAYEQYF. CDR3 nucleotides: TGTGCCAGCAGCCCCCCAGGGGCCTACGAGCAGTACTTC. The gene calls are TRBV7-6 and TRBJ2-7; D might be TRBD1 (6 bases). Trimming removed 5 bases from V and 2 bases from J, with 10 bases in between. Per the germline V gene, CDR1 is SGHVS and CDR2 is FNYEAQ. The CDR3 is made up of 13 amino acids.

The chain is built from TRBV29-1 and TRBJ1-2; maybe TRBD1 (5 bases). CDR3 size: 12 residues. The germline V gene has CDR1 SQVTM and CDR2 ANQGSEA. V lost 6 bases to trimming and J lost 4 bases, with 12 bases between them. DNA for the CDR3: TGCAGCGTCAATAAGGGGCTCTATGGCTACACCTTC. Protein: CSVNKGLYGYTF.

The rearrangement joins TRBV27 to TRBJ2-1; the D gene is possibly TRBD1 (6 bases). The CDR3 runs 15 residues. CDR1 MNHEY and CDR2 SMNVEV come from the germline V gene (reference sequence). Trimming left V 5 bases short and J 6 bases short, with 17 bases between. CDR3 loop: CASSPPGQGGNEQFF. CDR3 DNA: TGTGCCAGCAGTCCGCCGGGGCAAGGGGGCAATGAGCAGTTCTTC.

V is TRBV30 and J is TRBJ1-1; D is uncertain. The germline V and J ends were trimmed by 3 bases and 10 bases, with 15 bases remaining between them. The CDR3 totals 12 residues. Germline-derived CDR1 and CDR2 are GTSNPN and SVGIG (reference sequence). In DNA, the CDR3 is TGTGCCTGGAGCTCGGGGTTGTTAGGAGCTTTCTTT. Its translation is CAWSSGLLGAFF. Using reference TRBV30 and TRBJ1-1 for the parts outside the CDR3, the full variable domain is SQTIHQWPATLVQPVGSPLSLECTVEGTSNPNLYWYRQAAGRGLQLLFYSVGIGQISSEVPQNLSASRPQDRQFILSSKKLLLSDSGFYLCAWSSGLLGAFFGQGTRLTVV.

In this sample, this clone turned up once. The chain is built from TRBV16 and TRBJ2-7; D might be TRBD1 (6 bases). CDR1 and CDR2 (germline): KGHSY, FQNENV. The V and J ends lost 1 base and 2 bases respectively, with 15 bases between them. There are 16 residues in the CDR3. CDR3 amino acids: CASSQYADSGAYEQYF. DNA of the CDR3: TGTGCCAGCAGCCAATATGCGGACAGCGGAGCCTACGAGCAGTACTTC.

DNA for the CDR3: TGTGCCAGCAGCCAGACTAGCGGGCGGGGAACCGGGGAGCTGTTTTTT. This gives the protein CASSQTSGRGTGELFF. The genes are TRBV7-8 and TRBJ2-2, with 10 bases aligning to TRBD2. V was pared by 5 bases and J by 5 bases, with 8 bases of the junction left unmatched. Germline CDR1 and CDR2: SGHVS and FQNEAQ. CDR3 size: 16 residues.

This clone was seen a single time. The CDR3 nucleotides are TGTGCCAGCAAACCCCGGGCCCAGGGCTACAATGAGCAGTTCTTC. Translating gives CASKPRAQGYNEQFF. The V call is TRBV25-1, the J call TRBJ2-1; tentative D call: TRBD1 (5 bases). The CDR3 is made up of 15 amino acids. Germline assignment: CDR1 MGHDK and CDR2 SYGVNS. V was trimmed by 7 bases and J by 3 bases, leaving 16 bases between them. Full variable domain (outside the CDR3, taken from reference TRBV25-1 and TRBJ2-1): EADIYQTPRYLVIGTGKKITLECSQTMGHDKMYWYQQDPGMELHLIHYSYGVNSTEKGDLSSESTVSRIRTEHFPLTLESARPSHTSQYLCASKPRAQGYNEQFFGPGTRLTVL.

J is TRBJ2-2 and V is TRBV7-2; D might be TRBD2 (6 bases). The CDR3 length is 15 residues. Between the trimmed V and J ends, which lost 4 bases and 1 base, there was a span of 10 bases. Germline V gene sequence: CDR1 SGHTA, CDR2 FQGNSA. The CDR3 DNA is TGTGCCAGCAGCTCCAGGAGGGGGAACACCGGGGAGCTGTTTTTT. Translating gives CASSSRRGNTGELFF.

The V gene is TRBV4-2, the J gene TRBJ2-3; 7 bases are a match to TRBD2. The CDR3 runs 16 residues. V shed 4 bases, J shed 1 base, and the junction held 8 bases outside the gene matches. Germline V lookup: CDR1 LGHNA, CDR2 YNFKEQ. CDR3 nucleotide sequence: TGTGCCAGCAGCCTCATCATGGCGGGAGGCACAGATACGCAGTATTTT. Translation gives CASSLIMAGGTDTQYF.

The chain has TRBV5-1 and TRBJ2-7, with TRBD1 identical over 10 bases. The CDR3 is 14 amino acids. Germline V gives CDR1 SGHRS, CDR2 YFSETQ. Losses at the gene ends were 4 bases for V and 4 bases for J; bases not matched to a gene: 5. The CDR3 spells CASSPGTGEYEQYF. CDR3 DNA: TGCGCCAGCAGCCCCGGGACAGGGGAATACGAGCAGTACTTC.

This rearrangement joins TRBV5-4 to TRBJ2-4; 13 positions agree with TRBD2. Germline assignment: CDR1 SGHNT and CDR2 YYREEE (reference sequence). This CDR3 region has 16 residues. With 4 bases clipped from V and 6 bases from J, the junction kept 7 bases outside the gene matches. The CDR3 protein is CASSRRLAGGLNIQYF. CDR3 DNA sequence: TGTGCCAGCAGCCGAAGACTAGCGGGGGGCCTAAACATTCAGTACTTC.

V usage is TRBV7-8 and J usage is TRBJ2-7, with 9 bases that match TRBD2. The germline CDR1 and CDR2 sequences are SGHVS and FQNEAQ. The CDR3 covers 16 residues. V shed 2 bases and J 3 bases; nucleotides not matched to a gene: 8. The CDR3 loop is CASSLSLAGDYYEQYF. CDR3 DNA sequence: TGTGCCAGCAGCTTATCCTTAGCGGGGGACTACTACGAGCAGTACTTC.

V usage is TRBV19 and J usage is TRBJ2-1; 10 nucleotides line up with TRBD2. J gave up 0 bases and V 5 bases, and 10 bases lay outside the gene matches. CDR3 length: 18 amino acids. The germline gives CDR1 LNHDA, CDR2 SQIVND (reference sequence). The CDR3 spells CASSLNSGGRSSYNEQFF. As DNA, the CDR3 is TGTGCCAGTAGTTTGAATAGCGGGGGGCGGAGCTCCTACAATGAGCAGTTCTTC.

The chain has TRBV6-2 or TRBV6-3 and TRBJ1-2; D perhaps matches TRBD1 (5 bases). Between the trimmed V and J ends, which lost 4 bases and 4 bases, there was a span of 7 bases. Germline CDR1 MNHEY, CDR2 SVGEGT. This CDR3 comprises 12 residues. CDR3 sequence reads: CASSFTGYGYTF. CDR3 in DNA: TGTGCCAGCAGTTTTACAGGCTATGGCTACACCTTC.

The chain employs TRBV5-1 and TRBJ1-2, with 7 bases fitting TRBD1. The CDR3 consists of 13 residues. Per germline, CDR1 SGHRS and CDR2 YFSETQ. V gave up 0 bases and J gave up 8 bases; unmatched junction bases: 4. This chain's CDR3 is CASSLGQGGGYTF. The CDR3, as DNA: TGCGCCAGCAGCTTGGGACAGGGCGGGGGCTACACCTTC.

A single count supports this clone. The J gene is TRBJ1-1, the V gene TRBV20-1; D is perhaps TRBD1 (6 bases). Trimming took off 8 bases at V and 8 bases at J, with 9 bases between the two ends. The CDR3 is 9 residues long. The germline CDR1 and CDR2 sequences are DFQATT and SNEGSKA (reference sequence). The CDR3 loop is CSLGQEAFF. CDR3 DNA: TGCAGTTTAGGACAGGAAGCTTTCTTT.

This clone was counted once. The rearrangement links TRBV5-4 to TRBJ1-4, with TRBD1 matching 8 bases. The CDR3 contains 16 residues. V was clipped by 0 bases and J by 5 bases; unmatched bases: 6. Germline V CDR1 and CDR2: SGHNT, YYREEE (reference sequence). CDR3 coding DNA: TGTGCCAGCAGCTTGGCTCACAGGGGGAGGAATGAAAAACTGTTTTTT. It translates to CASSLAHRGRNEKLFF.

The CDR3 reads CASSDWTSGGHNEQFF. The DNA for the CDR3 is TGTGCCAGCAGTGATTGGACTAGCGGGGGCCACAATGAGCAGTTCTTC. The V call is TRBV2, the J call TRBJ2-1, with 13 bases aligning to TRBD2. V gave up 3 bases and J gave up 5 bases; unmatched junction bases: 4. Germline V CDR1 and CDR2: SNHLY, FYNNEI. This CDR3 is built from 16 residues.

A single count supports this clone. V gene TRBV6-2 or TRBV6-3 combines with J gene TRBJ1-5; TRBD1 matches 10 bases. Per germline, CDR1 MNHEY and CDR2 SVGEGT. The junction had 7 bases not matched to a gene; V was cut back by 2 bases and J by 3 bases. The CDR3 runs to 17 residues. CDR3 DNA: TGTGCCAGCAGTTACCCGAAGGGGACAGGGGACAATCAGCCCCAGCATTTT. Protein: CASSYPKGTGDNQPQHF.

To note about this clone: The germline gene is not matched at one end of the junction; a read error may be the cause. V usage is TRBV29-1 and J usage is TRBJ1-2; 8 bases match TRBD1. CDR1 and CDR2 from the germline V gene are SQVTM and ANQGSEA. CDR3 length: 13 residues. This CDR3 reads CSVRPYSGQGPHF. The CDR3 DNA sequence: TGCAGCGTTCGACCCTACTCCGGACAGGGCCCGCACTTC.

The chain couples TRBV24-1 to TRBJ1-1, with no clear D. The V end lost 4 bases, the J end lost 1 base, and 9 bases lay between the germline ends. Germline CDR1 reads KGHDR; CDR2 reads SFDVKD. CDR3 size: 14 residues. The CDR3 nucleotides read TGTGCCACCAGTGAGACTGGCAAGAACACTGAAGCTTTCTTT. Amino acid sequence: CATSETGKNTEAFF.

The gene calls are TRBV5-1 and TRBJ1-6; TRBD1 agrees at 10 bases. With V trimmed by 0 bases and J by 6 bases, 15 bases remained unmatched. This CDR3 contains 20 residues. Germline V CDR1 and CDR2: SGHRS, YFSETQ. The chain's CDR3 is CASSLGRFTGTGDLNSPLHF. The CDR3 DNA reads TGCGCCAGCAGCTTGGGCCGGTTTACCGGGACAGGGGACCTTAATTCACCCCTCCACTTT.

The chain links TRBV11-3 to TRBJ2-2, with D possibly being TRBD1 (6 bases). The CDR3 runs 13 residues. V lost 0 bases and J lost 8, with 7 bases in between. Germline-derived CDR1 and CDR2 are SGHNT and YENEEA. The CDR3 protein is CASSLDRGGELFF. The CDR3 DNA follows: TGTGCCAGCAGCTTAGACAGGGGAGGGGAGCTGTTTTTT.

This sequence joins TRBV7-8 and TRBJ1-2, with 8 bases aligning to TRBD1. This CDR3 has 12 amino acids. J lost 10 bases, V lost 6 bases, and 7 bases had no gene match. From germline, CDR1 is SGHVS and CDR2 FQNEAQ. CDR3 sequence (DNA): TGTGCCAGCAGTAAACCGGGACAGGACTACACCTTC. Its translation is CASSKPGQDYTF.